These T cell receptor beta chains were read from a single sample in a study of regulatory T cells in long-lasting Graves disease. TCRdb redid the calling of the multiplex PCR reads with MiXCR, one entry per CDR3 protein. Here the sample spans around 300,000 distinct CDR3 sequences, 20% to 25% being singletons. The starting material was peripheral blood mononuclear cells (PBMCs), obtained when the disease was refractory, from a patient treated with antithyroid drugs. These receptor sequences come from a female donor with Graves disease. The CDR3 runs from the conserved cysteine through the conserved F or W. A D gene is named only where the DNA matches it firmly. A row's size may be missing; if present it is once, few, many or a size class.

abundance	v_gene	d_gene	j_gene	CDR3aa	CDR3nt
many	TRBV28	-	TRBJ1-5	CASSLGGGGFNQPQHF	TGTGCCAGCAGTCTAGGCGGGGGAGGGTTCAATCAGCCCCAGCATTTT
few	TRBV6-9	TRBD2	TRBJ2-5	CASSYPGRGGQETQYF	TGTGCCAGCAGTTACCCGGGACGGGGGGGACAAGAGACCCAGTACTTC
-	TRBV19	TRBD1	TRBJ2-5	CASSWTGAQETQYF	TGTGCCAGTAGTTGGACAGGGGCCCAAGAGACCCAGTACTTC
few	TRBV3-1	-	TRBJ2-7	CASSQDLTAEQYF	TGTGCCAGCAGCCAAGATTTGACAGCCGAGCAGTACTTC
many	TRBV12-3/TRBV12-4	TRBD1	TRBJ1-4	CATGQGFEEKLFF	TGTGCCACCGGACAGGGTTTCGAGGAAAAACTGTTTTTT
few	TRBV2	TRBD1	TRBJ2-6	CASRKTGFGVSGANVLTF	TGTGCCAGCAGGAAGACAGGGTTTGGTGTCTCTGGGGCCAACGTCCTGACTTTC
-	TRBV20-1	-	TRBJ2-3	CSARGQSDTQYF	TGCAGTGCTAGAGGACAGTCAGATACGCAGTATTTT
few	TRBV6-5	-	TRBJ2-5	CASSYSIRDQETQYF	TGTGCCAGCAGTTACTCGATTCGGGATCAAGAGACCCAGTACTTC
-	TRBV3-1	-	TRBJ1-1	CASSPGVPSPLTEAFF	TGTGCCAGCAGCCCCGGGGTCCCTTCCCCCCTAACTGAAGCTTTCTTT
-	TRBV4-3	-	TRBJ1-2	CASSQDVQGNYGYTF	TGCGCCAGCAGCCAAGACGTTCAGGGTAACTATGGCTACACCTTC
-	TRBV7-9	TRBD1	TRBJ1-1	CASSPSLNRGGMTTEAFF	TGTGCCAGCAGCCCCTCTTTAAACAGGGGAGGCATGACCACTGAAGCTTTCTTT
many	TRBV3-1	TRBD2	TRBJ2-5	CASSRGLAGLGETQYF	TGTGCCAGCAGCAGGGGACTAGCGGGATTGGGAGAGACCCAGTACTTC
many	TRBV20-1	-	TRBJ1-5	CSARAAGALSNQPQHF	TGCAGTGCTAGAGCGGCAGGGGCTCTCAGCAATCAGCCCCAGCATTTT
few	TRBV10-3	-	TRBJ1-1	CAISAFTRVGTEAFF	TGTGCCATCAGTGCCTTTACCAGGGTGGGCACTGAAGCTTTCTTT
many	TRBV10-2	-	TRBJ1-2	CASRSTGSYGYTF	TGCGCCAGCCGTTCGACAGGTTCCTATGGCTACACCTTC
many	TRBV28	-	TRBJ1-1	CASSLIQGLGGEAFF	TGTGCCAGCAGTTTGATTCAGGGGTTGGGCGGTGAAGCTTTCTTT
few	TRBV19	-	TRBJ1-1	CASSPGAVGTEAFF	TGTGCCAGTAGCCCAGGGGCGGTGGGTACTGAAGCTTTCTTT
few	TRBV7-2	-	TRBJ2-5	CASSPGTPFQETQYF	TGTGCCAGCAGTCCGGGGACACCCTTCCAAGAGACCCAGTACTTC
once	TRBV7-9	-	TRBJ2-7	CASSSGSESYEQYF	TGTGCCAGCAGCTCAGGATCCGAATCCTACGAGCAGTACTTC
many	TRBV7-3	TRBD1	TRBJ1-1	CASSLTGGTEAFF	TGTGCCAGCAGCCTAACAGGGGGGACTGAAGCTTTCTTT
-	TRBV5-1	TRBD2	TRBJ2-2	CASSPIAGGTGELFF	TGCGCCAGCAGCCCTATAGCGGGAGGAACCGGGGAGCTGTTTTTT
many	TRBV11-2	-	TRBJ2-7	CASSTDPGYYYEQYF	TGTGCCAGCAGCACAGACCCAGGGTATTACTACGAGCAGTACTTC
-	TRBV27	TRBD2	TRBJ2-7	CASSATRTSGSYEQYF	TGTGCCAGCAGTGCTACTCGGACTAGCGGCTCCTACGAGCAGTACTTC
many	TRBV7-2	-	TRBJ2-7	CASSLDPSSYEQYF	TGTGCCAGCAGCCTCGACCCTAGCTCCTACGAGCAGTACTTC
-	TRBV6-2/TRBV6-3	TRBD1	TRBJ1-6	CASSRGQGKYNSPIHF	TGTGCCAGCAGCCGAGGACAGGGGAAATATAATTCACCCATCCACTTT
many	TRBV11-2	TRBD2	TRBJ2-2	CASTITSGSTTGELFF	TGTGCCAGCACCATTACTAGCGGGAGTACCACCGGGGAGCTGTTTTTT